Presented here are 26 T cell receptor beta chains from one specimen sequenced in a study of identical twins. TCRdb itself ran the 5' RACE reads through MiXCR, one entry per CDR3 protein. This sample has 300,000 to 400,000 distinct CDR3 sequences; 9% to 15% occur once, and the top ten carry 6% to 9%. This same sample was also part of a study on yellow fever vaccine responses in identical twins.

The sequenced material came from CD8+ T cells sorted from blood. The source is a young woman in good health.

This chain links TRBV14 with TRBJ1-1; 9 bases line up with TRBD1. Unmatched junction bases numbered 5, after V lost 3 bases and J lost 0 bases. Germline V CDR1 and CDR2: SGHDN, FVKESK. The CDR3 is made up of 16 amino acids. CDR3 in amino acids: CASSQTGGTMNTEAFF. The DNA for the CDR3 is TGTGCCAGCAGCCAGACAGGGGGAACCATGAACACTGAAGCTTTCTTT.

V gene TRBV7-9 combines with J gene TRBJ2-7; no clear D. Trimming removed 1 base from V and 4 bases from J, with 5 bases in between. Per the germline V gene, CDR1 is SEHNR and CDR2 is FQNEAQ (reference sequence). The CDR3 loop spans 12 amino acids. CDR3 sequence (DNA): TGTGCCAGCAGCTTAGTGGTGTACGAGCAGTACTTC. This encodes CASSLVVYEQYF.

This clonotype was seen many times. This sequence joins TRBV4-1 and TRBJ1-1, with D unclear. CDR1 and CDR2 (germline): MGHRA, YSYEKL. V shed 0 bases and J shed 1 base, with 15 bases lying between them. The CDR3 spans 17 residues. CDR3 loop: CASSQEKGQRGNTEAFF. The CDR3 DNA reads TGCGCCAGCAGCCAAGAGAAAGGCCAACGGGGGAACACTGAAGCTTTCTTT.

This clonotype has a handful of counts. The chain couples TRBV24-1 to TRBJ2-1; 9 bases are a match to TRBD1. The CDR3 has 13 residues. Losses at the gene ends were 6 bases for V and 8 bases for J; bases not matched to a gene: 4. Germline V gives CDR1 KGHDR, CDR2 SFDVKD. The CDR3 coding sequence is TGTGCCACCAGTAGGACAGGGGTGGATGAGCAGTTCTTC. Amino acid sequence: CATSRTGVDEQFF.

This clonotype was seen repeatedly, ten times or more. V is TRBV7-9 and J is TRBJ2-7; D remains ambiguous. V was clipped by 2 bases and J by 6 bases, with 5 bases between them. Germline V gene data show CDR1 as SEHNR and CDR2 as FQNEAQ (reference sequence). The length of the CDR3 is 11 residues. The CDR3 region is CASSLKVEQYF. The CDR3 DNA sequence: TGTGCCAGCAGCTTAAAGGTCGAGCAGTACTTC.

The chain joins TRBV14 to TRBJ2-7, with 12 bases that match TRBD1. The CDR3 sequence is 16 residues long. V was clipped by 0 bases and J by 4 bases; unmatched bases: 4. Germline V gene sequence: CDR1 SGHDN, CDR2 FVKESK. The CDR3: CASSQDWDRGRYEQYF. DNA of the CDR3: TGTGCCAGCAGCCAAGATTGGGACAGGGGGCGTTACGAGCAGTACTTC.

The chain employs TRBV5-1 and TRBJ2-7, with D unclear. Germline V gene data show CDR1 as SGHRS and CDR2 as YFSETQ. Trimming cost V 4 bases and J 5 bases, with 4 bases left between them. The CDR3 extends over 10 amino acids. DNA for the CDR3: TGCGCCAGCAGCCCGGACGAGCAGTACGTC. Translated: CASSPDEQYV.

The J gene is TRBJ1-2, the V gene TRBV28; possible D gene TRBD1, 5 bases. CDR1 MDHEN and CDR2 SYDVKM come from the germline V gene. The CDR3 contains 12 residues. V was shortened by 4 bases and J by 8 bases, with 11 bases between the two germline ends. CDR3 sequence reads: CASSWGSGGYTF. The CDR3 DNA reads as TGTGCCAGCAGTTGGGGGTCGGGGGGCTACACCTTC.

This clonotype was counted only a few times. The chain is built from TRBV7-6 and TRBJ1-4; TRBD1 matches 7 bases. Per the germline V gene, CDR1 is SGHVS and CDR2 is FNYEAQ. Losses at the gene ends were 5 bases for V and 6 bases for J; bases not matched to a gene: 9. The CDR3 is 15 amino acids. The CDR3 here is CASSPLRGQYEKLFF. The CDR3 nucleotides are TGTGCCAGCAGCCCCCTGAGGGGGCAATATGAAAAACTGTTTTTT.

V usage is TRBV27 and J usage is TRBJ2-5, with 7 bases that match TRBD2. CDR3 size: 15 residues. Per the germline V gene, CDR1 is MNHEY and CDR2 is SMNVEV (reference sequence). V trimming: 5 bases; J trimming: 2 bases; junction bases outside the gene matches: 8. The CDR3 DNA sequence: TGTGCCAGCAGTCGCCGGACTAGGCCACAAGAGACCCAGTACTTC. Amino acid sequence: CASSRRTRPQETQYF.

This clonotype came up many times. V is TRBV4-1 and J is TRBJ2-1; TRBD2 aligns across 12 bases. Germline CDR1 reads MGHRA; CDR2 reads YSYEKL. V lost 1 base, J lost 8 bases, and 3 bases stayed unmatched. The CDR3 runs to 15 residues. CDR3 bases: TGCGCCAGCAGCCAAGTACTAGCGGGAGGTGATGAGCAGTTCTTC. It translates to CASSQVLAGGDEQFF.

CDR3 DNA sequence: TGCGCCAGCAGCCCTACCGGGTTTTGGAACATTCAGTACTTC. Its translation is CASSPTGFWNIQYF. The chain joins TRBV5-1 to TRBJ2-4, with no clear D. This CDR3 is 14 amino acids long. Trimming stripped 4 bases from V and 7 bases from J, with 15 bases between. CDR1 is SGHRS, CDR2 YFSETQ, per germline.

This chain joins TRBV28 and TRBJ2-7, with 9 positions matching TRBD1. CDR1 and CDR2 (germline): MDHEN, SYDVKM. The CDR3 is 15 residues long. The DNA for the CDR3 is TGTGCCAGCAGTCTAGGACAGGGGATTCTCCACGAGCGGTACGTC. Amino acids: CASSLGQGILHERYV.

This clonotype was counted only a few times. The chain is built from TRBV12-3 or TRBV12-4 and TRBJ2-1; 8 bases are shared with TRBD2. Germline trimming cut 1 base from V and 10 bases from J; bases unmatched to any gene: 3. This CDR3 comprises 13 residues. The CDR3 sequence: CASSLGPGGEQFF. CDR3 nucleotide sequence: TGTGCCAGCAGTTTAGGTCCGGGAGGGGAGCAGTTCTTC.

A remark on this clonotype: Germline is not matched at one junction end, which may reflect a read error. The chain is built from TRBV28 and TRBJ2-1, with 8 bases aligning to TRBD2. CDR3 size: 15 residues. Germline assignment: CDR1 MDHEN and CDR2 SYDVKM. CDR3 bases: TGTGCCAGCAGTTTTCGGGGGGGCTCCGACAATGAGCAGTTCTTC. Amino acid sequence: CASSFRGGSDNEQFF.

This clonotype was seen at least ten times. The V and J genes are TRBV7-3 and TRBJ2-2; D remains unclear. Germline lookup yields CDR1 SGHTA and CDR2 FQGTGA. Trimming shortened V by 4 bases and J by 2 bases, and 5 bases separated the two germline ends. The CDR3 runs to 13 residues. The CDR3 spells CASSYRNTGELFF. The CDR3 coding sequence is TGTGCCAGCAGCTATCGTAACACCGGGGAGCTGTTTTTT.

The chain uses TRBV6-4 and TRBJ1-2; D might be TRBD1 (5 bases). The CDR3 is 12 residues long. CDR1 is MRHNA and CDR2 is SNTAGT in the germline V gene. Trimming took 2 bases from V and 8 from J, leaving 9 bases between them. The CDR3 here is CASSDDRMGYTF. The CDR3 nucleotides are TGTGCCAGCAGTGACGACAGAATGGGCTACACCTTC.

Many counts were recorded for this clonotype. Germline and junction disagree at one end, which may indicate a read error. The chain links TRBV20-1 to TRBJ2-2; 9 bases are a match to TRBD1. The CDR3 extends over 13 amino acids. The V gene's germline CDR1 is DFQATT and CDR2 SNEGSKA (reference sequence). The CDR3 protein is CSVRQGDTGELFF. CDR3 bases: TGCAGTGTTAGACAGGGGGACACCGGGGAGCTGTTTTTT.

This chain uses TRBV12-3 or TRBV12-4 with TRBJ1-4, with D maybe TRBD1 (5 bases). V was clipped by 6 bases and J by 7 bases, with 12 bases between them. The CDR3 has 13 residues. The CDR3 loop is CASRGDTGEKLFF. DNA for the CDR3: TGTGCCAGCAGAGGGGATACGGGTGAAAAACTGTTTTTT.

This clonotype was seen only a few times. The chain recombines TRBV6-1 with TRBJ1-1, with a possible D match to TRBD1 (6 bases). The CDR3 has 14 residues. Germline V gene data show CDR1 as MNHNS and CDR2 as SASEGT. V was pared by 4 bases and J by 1 base, with 10 bases between. This CDR3 reads CASSVTGANTEAFF. In nucleotides, the CDR3 is TGTGCCAGCAGTGTGACGGGGGCGAACACTGAAGCTTTCTTT.

This clonotype was seen a handful of times. The genes are TRBV24-1 and TRBJ2-1; 8 nucleotides line up with TRBD2. From germline, CDR1 is KGHDR and CDR2 SFDVKD. The trim removed 1 base at V and 9 bases at J, leaving 4 bases unmatched. The CDR3 runs 14 residues. CDR3 in DNA: TGTGCCACCAGTGATTTCGGGAGGGACGGTGAGCAGTTCTTC. Its translation: CATSDFGRDGEQFF.

The chain employs TRBV4-1 and TRBJ2-3; TRBD2 aligns across 7 bases. Germline trimming cut 2 bases from V and 0 bases from J; bases unmatched to any gene: 5. This CDR3 is 16 amino acids long. Germline CDR1 reads MGHRA; CDR2 reads YSYEKL. CDR3 residues: CASSQKAGTSTDTQYF. For the CDR3, the DNA is TGCGCCAGCAGCCAAAAAGCGGGAACAAGCACAGATACGCAGTATTTT.

This clonotype showed up many times. Here the CDR3 DNA reads TGTGCCAGCACTTCGGGACAGGGTAATGAAAAACTGTTTTTT. Its protein product is CASTSGQGNEKLFF. The chain couples TRBV12-3 or TRBV12-4 to TRBJ1-4, with 9 bases matching TRBD1. This CDR3 is built from 14 residues. The J segment lost 4 bases and the V segment lost 7 bases, leaving 4 bases of the junction unmatched.

This chain connects TRBV27 to TRBJ2-7, with D perhaps matching TRBD2 (7 bases). The V gene lost 8 bases and the J gene lost 0 bases, with 23 bases spanning the gap. The germline gives CDR1 MNHEY, CDR2 SMNVEV (reference sequence). The CDR3 is 17 residues long. The CDR3 DNA reads as TGTGCCAGCTTCAAAGGGACACCACTAGCGAACTCCTACGAGCAGTACTTC. Its protein product is CASFKGTPLANSYEQYF.

In this sample, this clonotype turned up a few times. V gene TRBV28 combines with J gene TRBJ2-5, with 7 bases identical to TRBD2. Per the germline V gene, CDR1 is MDHEN and CDR2 is SYDVKM. The V segment lost 2 bases and the J segment 0 bases; nucleotides outside the gene matches: 6. The CDR3 runs to 16 residues. This chain's CDR3 is CASSLGGGAYQETQYF. The CDR3 coding sequence is TGTGCCAGCAGTTTAGGCGGGGGAGCGTACCAAGAGACCCAGTACTTC.

The genes are TRBV6-5 and TRBJ2-7, with D maybe TRBD2 (5 bases). The CDR3 loop spans 12 amino acids. CDR1 and CDR2 from the germline V gene are MNHEY and SVGAGI. V lost 2 bases and J 5 bases, leaving 7 bases between the germline ends. This CDR3 is CASSYGRDEQYF. CDR3 bases: TGTGCCAGCAGTTACGGGCGGGACGAGCAGTACTTC.